This T cell receptor beta chain comes out of a study of neurological immune-mediated disorders. Germline trimming cut 4 bases from V and 1 base from J; bases unmatched to any gene: 4. The CDR3 length is 14 residues. Germline assignment: CDR1 KGHSH and CDR2 LQKENI. The cDNA came from 5'RACE, which used 10-nucleotide random UMIs. Each CDR3 protein is one row after TCRdb ran MiXCR on the 5' RACE reads. The sample includes around 130,000 distinct CDR3 sequences, about 3.4% of them seen just once. General study points: There were no CDR3 amino acid sequences shared by expanded clones across subjects, a result suggesting private repertoires in all groups.

Stored at -80 C, 2 million PBMCs were the source of the unsorted libraries. This clonotype was counted a few times. Its matching antigen is unknown. This receptor was taken from a woman aged 30 to 39 with multiple sclerosis. Sequenced: PBMCs. The chain employs TRBV18 and TRBJ2-7; 7 bases align to TRBD1. The CDR3 bases are TGTGCCAGCTCACGGGAGACAGGGTCCTACGAGCAGTACTTC. It is translated as CASSRETGSYEQYF.